One and the same sample provided the 10 T cell receptor beta chains below, sequenced in a study of T-cell memory formation after mild COVID-19. TCRdb used MiXCR to reprocess the 5' RACE reads, holding one entry per CDR3 protein. The sample includes 530,000 or so distinct CDR3 sequences, around a sixth of them seen just once. The specimen was PBMCs or a T cell subset sorted from them (not recorded which). Every receptor here comes from an adult woman who had mild COVID-19 (a few samples of this study predate the infection). Cell type and time point are not known.

The V and J genes are TRBV15 and TRBJ2-4, with D perhaps TRBD1 or TRBD2 (5 bases each). V lost 5 bases to trimming and J lost 0 bases, with 17 bases between them. CDR3 length: 17 residues. Looked up from germline, CDR1 is LNHNV and CDR2 is YYDKDF (reference sequence). This CDR3 reads CATSGAGGRLAKNIQYF. The CDR3, as DNA: TGTGCCACCAGCGGCGCTGGGGGACGGCTAGCCAAAAACATTCAGTACTTC.

This clonotype was seen more than once but under ten times. The genes are TRBV11-2 and TRBJ2-2; tentatively, D is TRBD1 or TRBD2 (5 bases each). Germline CDR1 and CDR2: SGHAT and FQNNGV. V shed 3 bases and J shed 0 bases, with 17 bases lying between them. The CDR3 has 18 amino acids. CDR3 residues: CASSFPGGGSPNTGELFF. The DNA for the CDR3 is TGTGCCAGCAGCTTCCCCGGTGGGGGAAGCCCGAACACCGGGGAGCTGTTTTTT.

J is TRBJ1-1 and V is TRBV4-2, with a tentative D call TRBD1 (6 bases). The V end was cut by 4 bases, the J end by 4 bases, with 28 bases between. This CDR3 has 19 amino acids. Germline loops: CDR1 LGHNA, CDR2 YNFKEQ. The CDR3 DNA follows: TGTGCCAGCAGCCGAGGAGCACTGGGCAGGGGCGCCCGGGGCACTGAAGCTTTCTTT. Protein product: CASSRGALGRGARGTEAFF.

This clonotype was seen only a few times. The V and J genes are TRBV7-9 and TRBJ1-1; D is ambiguous. This CDR3 is 13 amino acids long. The V end was cut by 2 bases, the J end by 2 bases, with 6 bases between. Germline CDR1 and CDR2: SEHNR and FQNEAQ (reference sequence). This CDR3 reads CASSLKSNTEAFF. CDR3 DNA sequence: TGTGCCAGCAGCTTAAAAAGTAACACTGAAGCTTTCTTT.

This clonotype occurred a few times. The rearrangement joins TRBV7-3 to TRBJ2-7, with 9 bases aligning to TRBD1. CDR3 length equals 15 residues. The trim removed 1 base at V and 6 bases at J, leaving 7 bases unmatched. Germline CDR1 SGHTA, CDR2 FQGTGA. CDR3 bases: TGTGCCAGCAGCTTAAGGGGACAGGGTTTTTCCGAGCAGTACTTC. Amino acids: CASSLRGQGFSEQYF.

This clonotype was found a few times. The chain recombines TRBV10-3 with TRBJ2-1, with no clear D. V dropped 6 bases and J dropped 7 bases, with 7 bases sitting between them. The germline gives CDR1 ENHRY, CDR2 SYGVKD. The CDR3 covers 11 residues. The DNA of the CDR3 is TGTGCCATCAGCAGAACGAATGAGCAGTTCTTC. Amino acid sequence: CAISRTNEQFF.

The chain couples TRBV24-1 to TRBJ2-1; no clear D. The V gene lost 3 bases and the J gene lost 2 bases, with 10 bases spanning the gap. The germline gives CDR1 KGHDR, CDR2 SFDVKD. The CDR3 sequence is 15 residues long. Here the CDR3 reads CATSDGPSPYNEQFF. Written as DNA, the CDR3 is TGTGCCACCAGTGATGGTCCCTCTCCCTACAATGAGCAGTTCTTC.

The sample holds a few counts of this clonotype. The J gene is TRBJ1-1, the V gene TRBV14; maybe TRBD1 (5 bases). This CDR3 is built from 14 residues. CDR1 and CDR2 (germline): SGHDN, FVKESK. V was trimmed by 4 bases and J by 5 bases, leaving 14 bases between them. CDR3 coding DNA: TGTGCCAGCAGCCTGGGACTGGTGAGGACTGAAGCTTTCTTT. It is translated as CASSLGLVRTEAFF.

The chain recombines TRBV29-1 with TRBJ1-2; 8 bases line up with TRBD1. Germline-derived CDR1 and CDR2 are SQVTM and ANQGSEA. The V and J ends lost 3 bases and 10 bases, in that order; junction bases with no gene match: 7. The CDR3 consists of 12 residues. CDR3 in amino acids: CSVDRGQNSYTF. CDR3 in DNA: TGCAGCGTTGACAGGGGGCAGAACTCCTACACCTTC.

This chain connects TRBV4-3 to TRBJ2-5, with 9 bases fitting TRBD2. The ends lost 0 bases at V and 6 bases at J; junction bases unmatched: 11. The germline V gene has CDR1 LGHNA and CDR2 YSLEER. There are 17 residues in the CDR3. CDR3 DNA: TGCGCCAGCAGCCAAGAGGAAGCTTTAGCGGGAGTTCAGACCCAGTACTTC. Translation gives CASSQEEALAGVQTQYF.